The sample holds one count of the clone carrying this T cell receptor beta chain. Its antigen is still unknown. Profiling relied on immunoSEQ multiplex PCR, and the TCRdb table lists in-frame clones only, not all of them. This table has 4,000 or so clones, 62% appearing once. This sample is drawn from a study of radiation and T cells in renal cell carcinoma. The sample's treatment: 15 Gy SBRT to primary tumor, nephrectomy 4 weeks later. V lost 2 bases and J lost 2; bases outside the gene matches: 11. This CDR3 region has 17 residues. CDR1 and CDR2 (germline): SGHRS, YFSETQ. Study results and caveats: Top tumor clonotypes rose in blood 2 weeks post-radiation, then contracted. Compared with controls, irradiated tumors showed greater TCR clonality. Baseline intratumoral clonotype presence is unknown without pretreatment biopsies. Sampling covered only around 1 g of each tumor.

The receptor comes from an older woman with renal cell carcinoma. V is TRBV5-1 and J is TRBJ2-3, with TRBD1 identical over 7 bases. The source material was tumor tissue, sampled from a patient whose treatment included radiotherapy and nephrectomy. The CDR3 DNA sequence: TGCGCCAGCAGCTTAGGGCACCGGGACAGTTCCACAGATACGCAGTATTTT. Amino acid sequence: CASSLGHRDSSTDTQYF.